This is a list of T cell receptor beta chains from one sample in a study of blood T cell repertoires in COVID-19. The method was immunoSEQ multiplex PCR; TCRdb's version includes in-frame clones alone and lacks a portion of them. The data contain just under 30,000 clones, around 91% of them singletons. The sample was peripheral blood. The receptor source for this set is a man older than 75 with acute or convalescent COVID-19. The CDR3 runs from the conserved cysteine through the conserved F or W. Each record gives: clone size, V gene, J gene, D gene, CDR3 DNA, CDR3 protein. A D gene is named only where the DNA matches it firmly. Expanded clones are given a class, and other clones once, few, many or no size at all.

clone_size: .; v_call: TRBV11-2; j_call: TRBJ2-2; d_call: .; cdr3_nt: TGTGCCAGCAGTCCTGGTGGGGGGGGCATCACCGGGGAGCTGTTTTTT; cdr3_aa: CASSPGGGGITGELFF
clone_size: .; v_call: TRBV6-5; j_call: TRBJ2-7; d_call: TRBD2; cdr3_nt: TGTGCCAGCAGTTACTCGAGGTCCGGGGGGGAGCAGTACTTC; cdr3_aa: CASSYSRSGGEQYF
clone_size: .; v_call: TRBV6-6; j_call: TRBJ1-4; d_call: TRBD1; cdr3_nt: TGTGCCAGCAGTTTGAAACAGGGGAAGGTGTTTTTT; cdr3_aa: CASSLKQGKVFF
clone_size: few; v_call: TRBV15; j_call: TRBJ1-5; d_call: TRBD1; cdr3_nt: TGTGCCACCAGCAGAGATGAACAGGGGTACCAGCCCCAGCATTTT; cdr3_aa: CATSRDEQGYQPQHF
clone_size: once; v_call: TRBV7-2; j_call: TRBJ2-7; d_call: TRBD1; cdr3_nt: TGTGCCAGCAGCCCATCGACAGGGCGGGCTTACGAGCAGTACTTC; cdr3_aa: CASSPSTGRAYEQYF
clone_size: .; v_call: TRBV28; j_call: TRBJ2-2; d_call: .; cdr3_nt: TGTGCCAGCAGTGAGACTCAGGGGAACACCGGGGAGCTGTTTTTT; cdr3_aa: CASSETQGNTGELFF
clone_size: once; v_call: TRBV6-5; j_call: TRBJ2-5; d_call: TRBD1; cdr3_nt: TGTGCCAGCTCTTCTCTCAGGGGGATACAAGAGACCCAGTACTTC; cdr3_aa: CASSSLRGIQETQYF
clone_size: .; v_call: TRBV30; j_call: TRBJ1-4; d_call: .; cdr3_nt: TGTGCCTGGAGTAAGGGGCTTAGTGAAAAACTGTTTTTT; cdr3_aa: CAWSKGLSEKLFF
clone_size: .; v_call: TRBV7-2; j_call: TRBJ1-3; d_call: .; cdr3_nt: TGTGCCAGCAGCTTAGTCAGGGGCTCCGGAAACACCATATATTTT; cdr3_aa: CASSLVRGSGNTIYF
clone_size: .; v_call: TRBV18; j_call: TRBJ1-2; d_call: TRBD1; cdr3_nt: TGTGCCAGCTCACGAAAGCTGGGACAGGGAAGCAATGGCTACACCTTC; cdr3_aa: CASSRKLGQGSNGYTF
clone_size: .; v_call: TRBV19; j_call: TRBJ1-6; d_call: TRBD1; cdr3_nt: TGTGCCAGTAGTATTGGACAGGAGGGCTATAATTCACCCCTCCACTTT; cdr3_aa: CASSIGQEGYNSPLHF
clone_size: .; v_call: TRBV7-6; j_call: TRBJ1-2; d_call: .; cdr3_nt: TGTGCCAGCAGCTTAGGTGAAATGAGTGGCTACACCTTC; cdr3_aa: CASSLGEMSGYTF
clone_size: .; v_call: TRBV24-1; j_call: TRBJ1-5; d_call: .; cdr3_nt: TGTGCCACCAGTGCCGACTGGAGCAATCAGCCCCAGCATTTT; cdr3_aa: CATSADWSNQPQHF
clone_size: .; v_call: TRBV7-9; j_call: TRBJ2-3; d_call: .; cdr3_nt: TGTGCCAGCAGCTTGTCAGCGAGGGCGACAGATACGCAGTATTTT; cdr3_aa: CASSLSARATDTQYF
clone_size: .; v_call: TRBV9; j_call: TRBJ1-2; d_call: .; cdr3_nt: TGTGCCAGCAGCCAAGGGGGATATGGCTACACCTTC; cdr3_aa: CASSQGGYGYTF
clone_size: once; v_call: TRBV5-1; j_call: TRBJ2-7; d_call: .; cdr3_nt: TGCGCCAGCAGCTTGGGGGCAGGGGTTTACTACGAGCAGTACTTC; cdr3_aa: CASSLGAGVYYEQYF
clone_size: .; v_call: TRBV27; j_call: TRBJ1-4; d_call: .; cdr3_nt: TGTGCCAGCAGTCCAACGCGGTTTTTT; cdr3_aa: CASSPTRFF
clone_size: .; v_call: TRBV28; j_call: TRBJ2-7; d_call: .; cdr3_nt: TGTGCCAGCAGTTTACGGGGGGCGAACGAGCAGTACTTC; cdr3_aa: CASSLRGANEQYF
clone_size: .; v_call: TRBV29-1; j_call: TRBJ2-2; d_call: .; cdr3_nt: TGCAGCGTCCGGGACTCCGGAGGCGCCGGGGAGCTGTTTTTT; cdr3_aa: CSVRDSGGAGELFF
clone_size: .; v_call: TRBV3-1/TRBV3-2; j_call: TRBJ1-2; d_call: TRBD1; cdr3_nt: TGTGCCAGCAGCGACAGGGGGGGCTATGGCTACACCTTC; cdr3_aa: CASSDRGGYGYTF
clone_size: .; v_call: TRBV7-9; j_call: TRBJ1-6; d_call: .; cdr3_nt: TGTGCCAGCAGCGCCTCGGGGAATTCACCCCTCCACTTT; cdr3_aa: CASSASGNSPLHF
clone_size: .; v_call: TRBV7-8; j_call: TRBJ1-6; d_call: TRBD1; cdr3_nt: TGTGCCAGCAGCAGGGGACAGAGCTCCTATAATTCACCCCTCCACTTT; cdr3_aa: CASSRGQSSYNSPLHF
clone_size: .; v_call: TRBV5-1; j_call: TRBJ1-1; d_call: .; cdr3_nt: TGCGCCAGCAGCTTAGGTGCAGGAGGCACTGAAGCTTTCTTT; cdr3_aa: CASSLGAGGTEAFF
clone_size: .; v_call: TRBV5-1; j_call: TRBJ2-1; d_call: TRBD2; cdr3_nt: TGCGCCAGCAGCTTGGGGACTAGCGGCTACAATGAGCAGTTCTTC; cdr3_aa: CASSLGTSGYNEQFF
clone_size: .; v_call: TRBV6-5; j_call: TRBJ1-5; d_call: TRBD1; cdr3_nt: TGTGCCAGCACCAGGACAGGGGGCAATCAGCCCCAGCATTTT; cdr3_aa: CASTRTGGNQPQHF
clone_size: .; v_call: TRBV18; j_call: TRBJ2-3; d_call: .; cdr3_nt: TGTGCCAGCTCACCGCGAGTAGGGGGTAGCACAGATACGCAGTATTTT; cdr3_aa: CASSPRVGGSTDTQYF
clone_size: .; v_call: TRBV21-1; j_call: TRBJ2-3; d_call: .; cdr3_nt: TGTGCCAGCAGCATCAGACTAGCGGCAGAGGGGCAGTATTTT; cdr3_aa: CASSIRLAAEGQYF
clone_size: .; v_call: TRBV5-1; j_call: TRBJ1-6; d_call: TRBD1; cdr3_nt: TGCGCCAGCAGCGCAACGACAGGGGAGGATTCACCCCTCCACTTT; cdr3_aa: CASSATTGEDSPLHF
clone_size: .; v_call: TRBV27; j_call: TRBJ1-5; d_call: .; cdr3_nt: TGTGCAGCAGGGAGGAACCCTAGCAATCAGCCCCAGCATTTT; cdr3_aa: CAAGRNPSNQPQHF
clone_size: .; v_call: TRBV2; j_call: TRBJ2-7; d_call: TRBD1; cdr3_nt: TGTGCCAGCCGGGACAGGGGCTACGAGCAGTACTTC; cdr3_aa: CASRDRGYEQYF
clone_size: .; v_call: TRBV28; j_call: TRBJ2-7; d_call: .; cdr3_nt: TGTGCCAGCAGTATGACCCGAGGGCCCTACGAGCAGTACTTC; cdr3_aa: CASSMTRGPYEQYF
clone_size: .; v_call: TRBV6-5; j_call: TRBJ2-2; d_call: .; cdr3_nt: TGTGCCAGCCAGCGGGCCGGGGAGCTGTTTTTT; cdr3_aa: CASQRAGELFF
clone_size: .; v_call: TRBV7-9; j_call: TRBJ1-1; d_call: .; cdr3_nt: TGTGCCAGCAGCTGGCTGGGAGGGGCCTCTGAAGCTTTCTTT; cdr3_aa: CASSWLGGASEAFF
clone_size: .; v_call: TRBV7-2; j_call: TRBJ1-2; d_call: .; cdr3_nt: TGTGCCAGCAGCTTAGCCCCGGCTAACTATGGCTACACCTTC; cdr3_aa: CASSLAPANYGYTF
clone_size: once; v_call: TRBV7-3; j_call: TRBJ1-1; d_call: .; cdr3_nt: TGTGCCAGCAGCTTAACGGGAGGGGTGGGCACTGAAGCTTTCTTT; cdr3_aa: CASSLTGGVGTEAFF
clone_size: .; v_call: TRBV27; j_call: TRBJ1-2; d_call: TRBD1; cdr3_nt: TGTGCCAGCAGTCAAGGGACAGAGTCATTTTATGGCTACACCTTC; cdr3_aa: CASSQGTESFYGYTF
clone_size: .; v_call: TRBV3-1/TRBV3-2; j_call: TRBJ1-3; d_call: .; cdr3_nt: TGTGCCAGCAGCCCGACAGCGAATGCTGGAAACACCATATATTTT; cdr3_aa: CASSPTANAGNTIYF
clone_size: .; v_call: TRBV27; j_call: TRBJ1-1; d_call: .; cdr3_nt: TGTGCCAGCAAAAAGGGGGGGGCGAACACTGAAGCTTTCTTT; cdr3_aa: CASKKGGANTEAFF
clone_size: .; v_call: TRBV11-2; j_call: TRBJ2-5; d_call: TRBD1; cdr3_nt: TGTGCCAGCAGCGAGAACAGGGGTGGGGAGACCCAGTACTTC; cdr3_aa: CASSENRGGETQYF
clone_size: .; v_call: TRBV20-1; j_call: TRBJ2-7; d_call: TRBD1; cdr3_nt: TGCAGTGCAAGGACAGGGGAGGGGCAGTACTTC; cdr3_aa: CSARTGEGQYF
clone_size: .; v_call: TRBV7-9; j_call: TRBJ1-2; d_call: TRBD1; cdr3_nt: TGTGCCAGCAGCTCTCGGGACAGAACTAACTATGGCTACACCTTC; cdr3_aa: CASSSRDRTNYGYTF
clone_size: .; v_call: TRBV9; j_call: TRBJ2-2; d_call: TRBD2; cdr3_nt: TGTGCCAGCACGGCTGGACTAGCGGGGGGCCCGAACACCGGGGAGCTGTTTTTT; cdr3_aa: CASTAGLAGGPNTGELFF
clone_size: .; v_call: TRBV6-6; j_call: TRBJ2-1; d_call: .; cdr3_nt: TGTGCCAGCAGTTACTCCAGGGTCTACAATGAGCAGTTCTTC; cdr3_aa: CASSYSRVYNEQFF
clone_size: .; v_call: TRBV11-3; j_call: TRBJ2-5; d_call: TRBD2; cdr3_nt: TGTGCCAGCAGCGGGGGGACTAGCCACGAGACCCAGTACTTC; cdr3_aa: CASSGGTSHETQYF
clone_size: once; v_call: TRBV18; j_call: TRBJ1-6; d_call: TRBD1; cdr3_nt: TGTGCCAGCTCACAAACCGGGACAGCTTATAATTCACCCCTCCACTTT; cdr3_aa: CASSQTGTAYNSPLHF
clone_size: .; v_call: TRBV29-1; j_call: TRBJ2-3; d_call: TRBD1; cdr3_nt: TGCAGCGTTGAAGGGACAGGGGGCGAATTCACAGATACGCAGTATTTT; cdr3_aa: CSVEGTGGEFTDTQYF
clone_size: .; v_call: TRBV28; j_call: TRBJ1-4; d_call: TRBD1; cdr3_nt: TGTGCCAGCAGCAAACAGGGGGTTAGCGAAAAACTGTTTTTT; cdr3_aa: CASSKQGVSEKLFF
clone_size: .; v_call: TRBV5-1; j_call: TRBJ2-5; d_call: .; cdr3_nt: TGCGCCAGCAGCCTCGGGGGGCTAAAGGGAGAGACCCAGTACTTC; cdr3_aa: CASSLGGLKGETQYF
clone_size: .; v_call: TRBV25-1; j_call: TRBJ1-6; d_call: .; cdr3_nt: TGTGCCAGCAGTGCCTCCCAGGGGCCGGATTCACCCCTCCACTTT; cdr3_aa: CASSASQGPDSPLHF
clone_size: .; v_call: TRBV18; j_call: TRBJ2-5; d_call: TRBD1; cdr3_nt: TGTGCCAGCTCACCCAACAGGGGGCCAAGTGAGACCCAGTACTTC; cdr3_aa: CASSPNRGPSETQYF
clone_size: .; v_call: TRBV27; j_call: TRBJ2-1; d_call: .; cdr3_nt: TGTGCCAGCCGAGGGCCCCCCGGGGTTGAGCAGTTCTTC; cdr3_aa: CASRGPPGVEQFF
clone_size: .; v_call: TRBV23-1; j_call: TRBJ2-2; d_call: .; cdr3_nt: TGCGCCAGCAGTCAATCGGCAGGGAAGAGCACCGGGGAGCTGTTTTTT; cdr3_aa: CASSQSAGKSTGELFF
clone_size: .; v_call: TRBV6-5; j_call: TRBJ2-3; d_call: .; cdr3_nt: TGTGCCAGCAGCGGCGGGGGCTGGCGCACAGATACGCAGTATTTT; cdr3_aa: CASSGGGWRTDTQYF
clone_size: .; v_call: TRBV27; j_call: TRBJ1-4; d_call: .; cdr3_nt: TGTGCCAGCACCCCAGGACAGCCCGGCGGGGAAAAACTGTTTTTT; cdr3_aa: CASTPGQPGGEKLFF
clone_size: .; v_call: TRBV10-2; j_call: TRBJ2-7; d_call: TRBD1; cdr3_nt: TGCGCCAGCAGTGTGCAGGACAGGGGGACGACGCAGTACTTC; cdr3_aa: CASSVQDRGTTQYF
clone_size: .; v_call: TRBV28; j_call: TRBJ2-7; d_call: .; cdr3_nt: TGTGCCACCACCCTGGACAACTCCTACGAGCAGTACTTC; cdr3_aa: CATTLDNSYEQYF
clone_size: once; v_call: TRBV30; j_call: TRBJ1-6; d_call: .; cdr3_nt: TGTGCCTGGAGTGGGGGTACAGCAACGGGATCACCCCTCCACTTT; cdr3_aa: CAWSGGTATGSPLHF
clone_size: .; v_call: TRBV10-3; j_call: TRBJ1-1; d_call: .; cdr3_nt: TGTGCCATCAGTGAGTCGGAGTTGACTGAAGCTTTCTTT; cdr3_aa: CAISESELTEAFF